This T cell receptor beta chain was recorded in a study of T cell repertoires in cytomegalovirus infection (dated by TCRdb to the late 2010s). Concerning the study at large: Donor HLA type was relevant to the analysis, as public TCR beta signatures indicated carriage of CMV infection together with the matching HLA type. The paper as a whole reports these results and caveats: In both this cohort and an independent roughly 330-donor cohort, the cumulative frequency of public TCR beta family members distinguished carriers of CMV infection plus the relevant HLA type. The ex vivo response was dominated by HLA-C-restricted CMV-specific TCR beta clonotypes, and the single most frequent clonotype in two of eight donors was supplied by these HLA-C-restricted clonotypes.

The data were produced on an Illumina HiSeq 1500. TCRdb reran the public reads through fastp at Q25 and MiXCR, keeping productive beta chains. Every distinct CDR3 protein forms one entry, paired with its most common genes and DNA. The sample data list about 240,000 distinct CDR3 sequences, and 12% of these were observed just once. The ten largest clones represent 1.6% of the sample. The germline V gene (reference sequence) specifies MNHEY as CDR1 and SMNVEV as CDR2. From its cysteine to its phenylalanine, the CDR3 spans 15 amino acids. The retained sequence is limited to the CDR3, 45 bases, with the frame set at the first base. A distance of 14 bases separates the germline ends of V and J, which lose 4 bases and 2 bases respectively. This clonotype appeared many times. This clone's antigen is unknown. Base-call qualities are not available, and no considerably larger clone is one nucleotide away.

This clonotype was sampled from a human donor in good health (CMV status not recorded). Some clones in this sample may be carry-over from other donors' samples. The receptor chain draws on TRBV27 and TRBJ2-5, with the D segment identity uncertain. Sample: PBMCs. The nucleotide sequence is given as TGTGCCAGCAGTTCCCGACGGGCGAGGCAAGAGACCCAGTACTTC. The resulting protein is CASSSRRARQETQYF.